The rows below give T cell receptor beta chains drawn from one sample of a study of control samples from healthy donors and cancer patients. TCRdb keeps only in-frame clones here, not all; method: immunoSEQ multiplex PCR. Found here are tens of thousands of clones, 80% to 90% of them singletons; the top ten hold 1.9%. The specimen was PBMCs. The source is a woman aged 60-75 years with head and neck cancer. Each CDR3 is given with its conserved first and last residue. D genes are given only for firm matches.

J gene	D gene	CDR3 length	V gene	CDR3 DNA	CDR3 protein
TRBJ1-2	TRBD1	16	TRBV9	TGTGCCAGCAGCGAGAGGACAGGGTATGATAACTATGGCTACACCTTC	CASSERTGYDNYGYTF
TRBJ2-5	.	13	TRBV3-1/TRBV3-2	TGTGCCAGCAGCCGAGGTGGCGTGGAGACCCAGTACTTC	CASSRGGVETQYF
TRBJ1-3	.	16	TRBV10-3	TGTGCCATCAGTGAGTCGAAGGGAGGGCTTGGAAACACCATATATTTT	CAISESKGGLGNTIYF
TRBJ1-6	TRBD1	14	TRBV6-1	TGTGCCAGCAGTACGGGACAGCTTAATTCACCCCTCCACTTT	CASSTGQLNSPLHF
TRBJ1-5	TRBD1	14	TRBV5-1	TGCGCCAGCAGCTTGGGACAGGGCGACCAGCCCCAGCATTTT	CASSLGQGDQPQHF
TRBJ2-7	TRBD2	16	TRBV3-1/TRBV3-2	TGTGCCAGCAGCGAACTAGCGGGAGTATCGTCCTACGAGCAGTACTTC	CASSELAGVSSYEQYF
TRBJ2-3	TRBD2	17	TRBV7-9	TGTGCCAGCAGCTTAGTTTTAGCGGGAGAGGGAACAGATACGCAGTATTTT	CASSLVLAGEGTDTQYF
TRBJ2-2	.	14	TRBV5-1	TGCGCCAGCAGCCCGACTAGTTCGACCGGGGAGCTGTTTTTT	CASSPTSSTGELFF
TRBJ2-2	.	16	TRBV7-9	TGTGCCAGCAGCCGGAGACTAGGAGGTAACACCGGGGAGCTGTTTTTT	CASSRRLGGNTGELFF
TRBJ2-1	TRBD2	16	TRBV14	TGTGCCAGCAGCCAACCCGGACTAGCGGGACTTCATGAGCAGTTCTTC	CASSQPGLAGLHEQFF
TRBJ1-1	.	17	TRBV28	TGTGCCAGCAGCCCGGGACTCACCCCCCTTTTTGGCGCTGAAGCTTTCTTT	CASSPGLTPLFGAEAFF
TRBJ2-3	TRBD1	16	TRBV9	TGTGCCAGCAGCATAACGGGACAGGGTGGGGCAGATACGCAGTATTTT	CASSITGQGGADTQYF
TRBJ2-2	.	15	TRBV9	TGTGCCAGCAGCGTTGGTACCGCGAACACCGGGGAGCTGTTTTTT	CASSVGTANTGELFF
TRBJ2-1	.	14	TRBV19	TGTGCCACCGAAGGAGTGAGCTCCTACAATGAGCAGTTCTTC	CATEGVSSYNEQFF
TRBJ1-2	.	11	TRBV29-1	TGCAGCGTTGAGGAGGGCTATGGCTACACCTTC	CSVEEGYGYTF
TRBJ2-7	TRBD2	15	TRBV6-5	TGTGCCAGCCACCGTGGACTAGCTGGGACCTACGAGCAGTACTTC	CASHRGLAGTYEQYF